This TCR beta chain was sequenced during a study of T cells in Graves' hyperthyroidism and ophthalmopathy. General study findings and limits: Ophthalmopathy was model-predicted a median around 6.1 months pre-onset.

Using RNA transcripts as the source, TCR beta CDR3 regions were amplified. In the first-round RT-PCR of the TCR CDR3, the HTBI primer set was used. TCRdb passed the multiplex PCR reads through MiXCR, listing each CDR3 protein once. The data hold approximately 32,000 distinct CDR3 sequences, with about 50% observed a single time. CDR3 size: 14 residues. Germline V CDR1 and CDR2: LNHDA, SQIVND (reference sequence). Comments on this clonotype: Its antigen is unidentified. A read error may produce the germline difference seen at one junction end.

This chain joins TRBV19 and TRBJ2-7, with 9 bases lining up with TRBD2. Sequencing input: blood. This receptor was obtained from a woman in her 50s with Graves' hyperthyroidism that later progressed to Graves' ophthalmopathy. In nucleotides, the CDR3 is TGTGCCAGCAGTTTAGCGGGAGCAACCTACGAGCGGTACTTC. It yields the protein CASSLAGATYERYF. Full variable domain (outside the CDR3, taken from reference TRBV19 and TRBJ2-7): DGGITQSPKYLFRKEGQNVTLSCEQNLNHDAMYWYRQDPGQGLRLIYYSQIVNDFQKGDIAEGYSVSREKKESFPLTVTSAQKNPTAFYLCASSLAGATYERYFGPGTRLTVT.